The 10 T cell receptor beta chains reported below all come from one sample, sequenced in a study of graft-versus-host responses after intestinal transplantation. TCRdb's copy holds only in-frame clones and misses some; the assay was immunoSEQ multiplex PCR. The repertoire includes approximately 80,000 clones, 70% to 90% of them detected once, and roughly 0.31% sits in the top ten. For these receptors, no antigen is known. The sequences come from unstimulated CD4+ T cells sorted from spleen or lymph node cells, collected before intestinal transplant. These receptors were obtained from a human donor who received an intestinal transplant.

The chain is built from TRBV19 and TRBJ2-3, with D maybe TRBD1 (5 bases). Per germline, CDR1 LNHDA and CDR2 SQIVND (reference sequence). Trimming took 6 bases from V and 1 from J, leaving 17 bases between them. The CDR3 spans 16 residues. The CDR3 reads CASSQGAGARTDTQYF. The CDR3 nucleotides are TGTGCCAGTAGCCAAGGGGCTGGGGCCCGCACAGATACGCAGTATTTT.

V and J are TRBV6-1 and TRBJ2-5; D is perhaps TRBD2 (6 bases). The CDR3 has 13 residues. V lost 6 bases to trimming and J lost 5 bases, with 13 bases between them. Germline assignment: CDR1 MNHNS and CDR2 SASEGT. CDR3 bases: TGTGCCAGCAGCCCGACTAGTAGGGAGACCCAGTACTTC. Residues: CASSPTSRETQYF.

This chain uses TRBV7-9 with TRBJ1-1; no clear D. The V gene's germline CDR1 is SEHNR and CDR2 FQNEAQ (reference sequence). This CDR3 is built from 13 residues. Trimming shortened V by 2 bases and J by 0 bases, and 4 bases separated the two germline ends. DNA of the CDR3: TGTGCCAGCAGCTTACAGATGAACACTGAAGCTTTCTTT. Its protein product is CASSLQMNTEAFF.

This clone has just a few counts. This rearrangement joins TRBV5-1 to TRBJ2-2, with a weak D call TRBD2 (5 bases). V gave up 0 bases and J gave up 4 bases, with 10 bases separating them. Germline CDR1 and CDR2: SGHRS and YFSETQ. This CDR3 is built from 15 residues. CDR3 residues: CASSLGDYGTGELFF. The DNA for the CDR3 is TGCGCCAGCAGCTTGGGCGACTATGGCACCGGGGAGCTGTTTTTT.

The V call is TRBV28, the J call TRBJ2-7, with 10 positions matching TRBD2. The V and J ends lost 6 bases and 4 bases, in that order; junction bases with no gene match: 6. Germline V CDR1 and CDR2: MDHEN, SYDVKM. The CDR3 length is 14 residues. Here the CDR3 DNA reads TGTGCCAGCAGGAGGCTAGCGGGAGCTTACGAGCAGTACTTC. It codes for CASRRLAGAYEQYF.

V gene TRBV29-1 combines with J gene TRBJ2-1; the D gene is possibly TRBD1 (5 bases). V lost 0 bases to trimming and J lost 0 bases, with 9 bases between them. The CDR3 contains 15 residues. In germline, CDR1 is SQVTM, CDR2 ANQGSEA. The CDR3 DNA reads as TGCAGCGTTGAAGAACCAGGGTTCTCCTACAATGAGCAGTTCTTC. Protein: CSVEEPGFSYNEQFF.

The chain uses TRBV28 and TRBJ2-3; 8 bases match TRBD1. The CDR3 has 14 amino acids. The junction had 5 bases not matched to a gene; V was cut back by 4 bases and J by 5 bases. The V gene's germline CDR1 is MDHEN and CDR2 SYDVKM. The CDR3 nucleotides are TGTGCCAGCAGTTCGCCAGGGGGCCTAGATACGCAGTATTTT. This codes for CASSSPGGLDTQYF.

Of note for this clone: At one boundary the junction diverges from the germline segment, which might be a read error. The chain carries TRBV2 and TRBJ2-7, with D possibly TRBD2 on 6 matching bases. Germline V gene data show CDR1 as SNHLY and CDR2 as FYNNEI. The CDR3 has 13 residues. The CDR3 DNA follows: TGTGCCAGCAGTGAAAGAGGTGGGGACTTGGGCAACTTC. Translated: CASSERGGDLGNF. The full variable domain, rest sourced from reference TRBV2 and TRBJ2-7, is EPEVTQTPSHQVTQMGQEVILRCVPISNHLYFYWYRQILGQKVEFLVSFYNNEISEKSEIFDDQFSVERPDGSNFTLKIRSTKLEDSAMYFCASSERGGDLGNFGPGTRLTVT.

The rearrangement joins TRBV15 to TRBJ1-5; 8 bases align to TRBD1. The CDR3 runs to 15 residues. V lost 1 base, J lost 7 bases, and 6 bases stayed unmatched. The germline V gene has CDR1 LNHNV and CDR2 YYDKDF (reference sequence). The CDR3 nucleotides are TGTGCCACCAGCAGAGGGACAGGGAAGGGGCAGCCCCAGCATTTT. It encodes CATSRGTGKGQPQHF.

This rearrangement joins TRBV28 to TRBJ2-2, with 10 bases identical to TRBD1. The CDR3 sequence is 17 residues long. V was pared by 7 bases and J by 5 bases, with 13 bases of the junction left unmatched. Germline lookup yields CDR1 MDHEN and CDR2 SYDVKM. The CDR3 region is CASKSPPGQGMTGELFF. Written as DNA, the CDR3 is TGTGCCAGCAAGTCTCCCCCGGGACAGGGGATGACCGGGGAGCTGTTTTTT.